The entry that follows covers one T cell receptor (beta chain) sequence. This receptor's antigen is unknown. Within one base of it there is no much larger clone, and no base qualities were kept. This sample stems from a study of T cell changes during pregnancy in multiple sclerosis (dated by TCRdb to the late 2010s). Notes on the research overall: Changes in the T cell repertoire over the course of pregnancy were examined in this study in women with multiple sclerosis.

Preparation of the library involved the immunoSEQ multiplex PCR assay. This immuneACCESS table, as held by TCRdb, lists in-frame sequences with V and J called but not all clones. Of the missing ones, under half trace to an unresolved V gene in checked studies; the others have no known cause. This sample gives about 36,000 clones in total; about 91% of them show up just once. The ten largest account for 11% of the sample. Relative to germline, V is 6 bases shorter and J is 4 bases shorter, with 10 bases between their ends. The CDR3 runs 13 amino acids, cysteine and phenylalanine included. The read is trimmed to its CDR3 DNA, 39 bases read in frame from base 1. CDR1 and CDR2, per the germline V gene (reference sequence), are SSHAT and FNYEAQ.

The TCR originated in a female donor with multiple sclerosis, enrolled in a pregnancy study. The sample here was CD8+ T cells from peripheral blood mononuclear cells, taken in the third trimester of pregnancy. This receptor chain uses TRBV7-7 and TRBJ2-1, with no confidently assigned D gene. Here the CDR3 is given as CASSLTEYNEQFF. Read as DNA, the sequence is TGTGCCAGCAGTTTGACTGAATACAATGAGCAGTTCTTC. Where the CDR3 stops, the reference TRBV7-7 and TRBJ2-1 genes take over; the full variable domain is GAGVSQSPRYKVTKRGQDVTLRCDPISSHATLYWYQQALGQGPEFLTYFNYEAQPDKSGLPSDRFSAERPEGSISTLTIQRTEQRDSAMYRCASSLTEYNEQFFGPGTRLTVL.